Listed below are T cell receptor beta chains from one sample, sequenced in a study of CD8 T cells in Susac syndrome. Each CDR3 protein gets one entry after TCRdb re-called the immunoSEQ multiplex PCR reads with MiXCR. The table records a few hundred thousand distinct CDR3 sequences, 75% to 90% of them present only once. The specimen sequenced was CD8+ T cells from PBMCs. The source of these receptors is a human donor with multiple sclerosis. CDR3s include the opening cysteine and the closing phenylalanine or tryptophan. The D gene is left open where the match is weak. The listing skips clone size in some rows; elsewhere it reads once, few, many or a size class.

TRBJ1-1,.,.,TRBV5-5,TGTGCCAGCAGCTTGGGTCGGGAAAGCACTGAAGCTTTCTTT,CASSLGRESTEAFF
TRBJ2-7,.,.,TRBV5-1,TGCGCCAGCAGCTTGGGGGCCCGGGACTTCCTATCAGGGGAGCAGTACTTC,CASSLGARDFLSGEQYF
TRBJ2-3,.,.,TRBV6-1,TGTGCCAGCAGTTTGGCTAGAATGACAGATACGCAGTATTTT,CASSLARMTDTQYF
TRBJ2-1,.,.,TRBV5-1,TGCGCCAGCTCGAAGGTGGGGAATGAGCAGTTCTTC,CASSKVGNEQFF
TRBJ1-2,.,.,TRBV2,TGTGCCAGCAGTGAACCGACAGCTTACTATGGCTACACCTTC,CASSEPTAYYGYTF
TRBJ2-7,TRBD2,.,TRBV27,TGTGCCAGCAGTTTTCGGGGGGGCTTGTCCTACGAGCAGTACTTC,CASSFRGGLSYEQYF
TRBJ2-6,.,.,TRBV27,TGTGCCAGCAGCATAGACCCCTCTGGGGCCAACGTCCTGACTTTC,CASSIDPSGANVLTF
TRBJ1-1,TRBD1,.,TRBV5-1,TGCGCCAGCAGCCTCCAACAGGGGGCGGAAACTGAAGCTTTCTTT,CASSLQQGAETEAFF
TRBJ1-1,.,.,TRBV6-1,TGTGCCAGCAGTGAAGCTGTGGCTGGGGGGACTGAAGCTTTCTTT,CASSEAVAGGTEAFF
TRBJ2-7,.,once,TRBV30,TGTGCCTGGAGTGCCTCATCTGCTTTCGAGCAGTACTTC,CAWSASSAFEQYF
TRBJ2-7,.,.,TRBV2,TGTGCCAGCAGTGATGGCACAGGGCCCTACGAGCAGTACTTC,CASSDGTGPYEQYF
TRBJ2-5,TRBD2,few,TRBV4-1,TGCGCCAGCAGCCAAACGGTGACTAGCGGGACGGGGTACTTC,CASSQTVTSGTGYF
TRBJ2-3,.,.,TRBV12-5,TGTGCTAGTGGTACGGGTACAGATACGCAGTATTTT,CASGTGTDTQYF
TRBJ2-7,.,.,TRBV11-2,TGTGCCAGCAGCTTATGGTTATCAGAAGTACACTCTGGGGAGCAGTACTTC,CASSLWLSEVHSGEQYF
TRBJ2-7,.,.,TRBV27,TGTGCCAGCAGTTTTGGTTCGACCTACGAGCAGTACTTC,CASSFGSTYEQYF